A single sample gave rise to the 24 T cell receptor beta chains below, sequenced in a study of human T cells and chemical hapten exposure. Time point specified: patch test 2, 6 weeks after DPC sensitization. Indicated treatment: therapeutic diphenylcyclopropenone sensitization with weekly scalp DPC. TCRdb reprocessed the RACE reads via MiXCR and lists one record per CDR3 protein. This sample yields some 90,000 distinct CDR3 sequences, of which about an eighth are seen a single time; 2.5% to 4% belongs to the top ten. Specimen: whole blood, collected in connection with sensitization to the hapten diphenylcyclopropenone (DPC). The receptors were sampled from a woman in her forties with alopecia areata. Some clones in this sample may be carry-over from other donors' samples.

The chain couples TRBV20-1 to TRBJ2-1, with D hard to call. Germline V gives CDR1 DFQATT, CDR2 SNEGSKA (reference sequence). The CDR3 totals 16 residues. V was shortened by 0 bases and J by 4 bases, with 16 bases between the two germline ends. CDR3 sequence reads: CSARDRWGNSYNEQFF. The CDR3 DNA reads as TGCAGTGCTAGAGATCGTTGGGGTAATTCGTACAATGAGCAGTTCTTC.

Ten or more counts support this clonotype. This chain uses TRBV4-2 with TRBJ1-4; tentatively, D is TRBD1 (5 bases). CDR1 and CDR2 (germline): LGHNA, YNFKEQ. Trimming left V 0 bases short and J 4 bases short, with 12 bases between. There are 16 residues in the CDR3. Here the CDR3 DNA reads TGTGCCAGCAGCCAAGATCGGCGGGGACGTAATGAAAAACTGTTTTTT. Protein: CASSQDRRGRNEKLFF.

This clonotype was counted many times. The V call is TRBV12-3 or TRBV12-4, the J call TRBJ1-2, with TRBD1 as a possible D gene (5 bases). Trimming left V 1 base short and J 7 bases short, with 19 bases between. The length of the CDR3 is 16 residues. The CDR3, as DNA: TGTGCCAGCAGTTTAGTTCCCCGCAGGGTGAGCTTTGGCTACACCTTC. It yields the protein CASSLVPRRVSFGYTF.

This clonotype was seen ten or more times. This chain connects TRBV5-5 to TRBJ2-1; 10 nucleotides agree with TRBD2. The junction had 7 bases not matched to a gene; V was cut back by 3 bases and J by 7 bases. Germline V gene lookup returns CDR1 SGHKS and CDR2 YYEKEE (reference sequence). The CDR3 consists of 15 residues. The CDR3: CASSSRTSGGNEQFF. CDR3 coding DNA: TGTGCCAGCAGCTCTAGGACTAGCGGTGGAAATGAGCAGTTCTTC.

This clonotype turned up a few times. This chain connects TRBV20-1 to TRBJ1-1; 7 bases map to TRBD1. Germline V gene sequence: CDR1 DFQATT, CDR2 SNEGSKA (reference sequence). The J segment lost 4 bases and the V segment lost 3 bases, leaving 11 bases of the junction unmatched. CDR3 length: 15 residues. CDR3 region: CSASRGETAGTEAFF. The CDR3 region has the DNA TGCAGTGCTAGCAGGGGGGAAACCGCGGGCACTGAAGCTTTCTTT.

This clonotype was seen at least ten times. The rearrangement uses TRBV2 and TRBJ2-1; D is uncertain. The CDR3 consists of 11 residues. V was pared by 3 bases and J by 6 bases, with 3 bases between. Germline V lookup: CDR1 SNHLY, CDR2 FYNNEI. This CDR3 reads CASSERNEQFF. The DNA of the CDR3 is TGTGCCAGCAGTGAGCGCAATGAGCAGTTCTTC.

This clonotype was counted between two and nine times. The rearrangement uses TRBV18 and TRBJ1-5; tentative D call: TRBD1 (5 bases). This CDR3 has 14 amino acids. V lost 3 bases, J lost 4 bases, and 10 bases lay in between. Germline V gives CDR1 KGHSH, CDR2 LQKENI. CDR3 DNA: TGTGCCAGCTCACCGAACCAGGGAAATCAGCCCCAGCATTTT. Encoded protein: CASSPNQGNQPQHF.

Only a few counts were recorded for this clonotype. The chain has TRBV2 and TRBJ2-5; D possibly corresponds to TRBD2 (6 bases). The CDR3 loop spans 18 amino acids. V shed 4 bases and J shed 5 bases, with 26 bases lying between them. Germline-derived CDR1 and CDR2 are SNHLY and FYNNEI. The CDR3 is CASSGLGTLATSGETQYF. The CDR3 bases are TGTGCCAGCAGTGGACTCGGGACTCTCGCAACCTCCGGGGAGACCCAGTACTTC.

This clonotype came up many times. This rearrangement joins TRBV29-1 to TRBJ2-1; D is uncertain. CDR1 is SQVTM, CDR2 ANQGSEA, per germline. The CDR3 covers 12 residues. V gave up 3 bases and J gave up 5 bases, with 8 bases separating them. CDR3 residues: CSVDLRNNEQFF. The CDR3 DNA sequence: TGCAGCGTTGATCTCCGGAACAATGAGCAGTTCTTC.

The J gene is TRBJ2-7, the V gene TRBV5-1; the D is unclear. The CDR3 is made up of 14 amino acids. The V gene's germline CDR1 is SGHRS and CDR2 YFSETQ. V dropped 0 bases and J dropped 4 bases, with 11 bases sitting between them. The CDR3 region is CASSLAQQGYEQYF. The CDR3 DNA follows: TGCGCCAGCAGCTTGGCCCAGCAAGGGTACGAGCAGTACTTC.

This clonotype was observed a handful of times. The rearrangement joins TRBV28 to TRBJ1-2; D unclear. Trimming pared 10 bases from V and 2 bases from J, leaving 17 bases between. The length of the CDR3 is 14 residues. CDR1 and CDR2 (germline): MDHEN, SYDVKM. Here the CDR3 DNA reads TGTGCCACCCCGGCGGGGTCGACGAACTATGGCTACACCTTC. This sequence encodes CATPAGSTNYGYTF.

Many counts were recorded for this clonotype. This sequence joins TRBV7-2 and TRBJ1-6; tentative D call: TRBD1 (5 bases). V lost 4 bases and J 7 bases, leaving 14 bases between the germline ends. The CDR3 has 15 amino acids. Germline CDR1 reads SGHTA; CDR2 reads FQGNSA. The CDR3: CASSSTGQQNSPLHF. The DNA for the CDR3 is TGTGCCAGCAGCTCCACGGGGCAGCAGAATTCACCCCTCCACTTT.

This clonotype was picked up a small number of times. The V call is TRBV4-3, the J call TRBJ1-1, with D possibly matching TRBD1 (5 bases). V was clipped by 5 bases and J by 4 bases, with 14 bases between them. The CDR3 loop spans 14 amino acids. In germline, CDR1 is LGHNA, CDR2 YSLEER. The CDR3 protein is CASSYNSGSTEAFF. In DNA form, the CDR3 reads TGCGCCAGCAGCTACAACTCAGGGAGCACTGAAGCTTTCTTT.

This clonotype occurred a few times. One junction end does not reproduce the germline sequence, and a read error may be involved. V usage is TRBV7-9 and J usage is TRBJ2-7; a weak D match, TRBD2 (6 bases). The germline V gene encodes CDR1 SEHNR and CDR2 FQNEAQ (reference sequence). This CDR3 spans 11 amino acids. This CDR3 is CASSLVWDWVF. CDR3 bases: TGTGCCAGCAGCTTAGTTTGGGACTGGGTCTTC.

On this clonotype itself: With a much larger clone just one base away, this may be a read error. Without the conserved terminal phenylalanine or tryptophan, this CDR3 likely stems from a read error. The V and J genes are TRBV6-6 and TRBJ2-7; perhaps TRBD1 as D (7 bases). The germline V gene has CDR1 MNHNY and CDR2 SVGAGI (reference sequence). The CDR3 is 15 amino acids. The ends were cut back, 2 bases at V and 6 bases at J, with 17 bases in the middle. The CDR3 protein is CASSYDSGGTPEQYS. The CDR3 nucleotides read TGTGCCAGCAGTTACGACTCAGGGGGGACCCCCGAGCAGTACTCC.

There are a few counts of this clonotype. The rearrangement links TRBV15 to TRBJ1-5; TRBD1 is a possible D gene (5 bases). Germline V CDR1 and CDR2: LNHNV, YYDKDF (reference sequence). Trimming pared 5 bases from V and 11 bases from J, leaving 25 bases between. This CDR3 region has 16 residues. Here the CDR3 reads CATSVSIGTVGWAQHF. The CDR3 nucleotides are TGTGCCACCAGCGTATCCATTGGGACGGTGGGATGGGCCCAGCATTTT.

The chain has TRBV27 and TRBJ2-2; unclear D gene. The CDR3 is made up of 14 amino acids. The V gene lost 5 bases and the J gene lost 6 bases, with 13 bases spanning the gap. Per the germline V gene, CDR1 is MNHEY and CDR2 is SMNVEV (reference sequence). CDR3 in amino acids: CASSPPVRPGELFF. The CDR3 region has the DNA TGTGCCAGCAGTCCACCCGTGAGGCCCGGGGAGCTGTTTTTT.

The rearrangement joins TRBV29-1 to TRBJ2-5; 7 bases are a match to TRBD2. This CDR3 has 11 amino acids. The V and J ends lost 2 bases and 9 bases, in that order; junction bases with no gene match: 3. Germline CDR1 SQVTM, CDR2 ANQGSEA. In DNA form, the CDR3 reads TGCAGCGTTGAACCGGCGGGGGCCCAGTACTTC. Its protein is CSVEPAGAQYF.

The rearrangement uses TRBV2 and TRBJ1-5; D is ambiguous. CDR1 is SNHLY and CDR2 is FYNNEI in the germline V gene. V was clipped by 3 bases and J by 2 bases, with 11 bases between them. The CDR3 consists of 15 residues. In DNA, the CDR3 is TGTGCCAGCAGTGACTCCCTCGGCGGCAATCAGCCCCAGCATTTT. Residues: CASSDSLGGNQPQHF.

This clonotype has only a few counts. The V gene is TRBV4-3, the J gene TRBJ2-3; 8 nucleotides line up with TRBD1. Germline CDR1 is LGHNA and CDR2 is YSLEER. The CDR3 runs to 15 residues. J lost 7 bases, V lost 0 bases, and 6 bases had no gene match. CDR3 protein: CASSQDGQGAYTQYF. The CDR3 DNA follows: TGCGCCAGCAGCCAAGATGGGCAGGGGGCATATACGCAGTATTTT.

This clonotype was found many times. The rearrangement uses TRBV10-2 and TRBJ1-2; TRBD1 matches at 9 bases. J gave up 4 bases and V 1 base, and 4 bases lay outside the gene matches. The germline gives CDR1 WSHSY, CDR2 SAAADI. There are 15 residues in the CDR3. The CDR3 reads CASSELGQGTYGYTF. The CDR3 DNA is TGCGCCAGCAGTGAGTTGGGACAGGGAACCTATGGCTACACCTTC.

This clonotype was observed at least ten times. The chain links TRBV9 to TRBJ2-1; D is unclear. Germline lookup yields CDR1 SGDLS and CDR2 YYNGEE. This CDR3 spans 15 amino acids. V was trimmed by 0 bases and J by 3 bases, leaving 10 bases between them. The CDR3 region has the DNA TGTGCCAGCAGCGTAGGGCAGCTAAGCTACAATGAGCAGTTCTTC. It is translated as CASSVGQLSYNEQFF. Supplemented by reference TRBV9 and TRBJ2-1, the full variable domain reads DSGVTQTPKHLITATGQRVTLRCSPRSGDLSVYWYQQSLDQGLQFLIQYYNGEERAKGNILERFSAQQFPDLHSELNLSSLELGDSALYFCASSVGQLSYNEQFFGPGTRLTVL.

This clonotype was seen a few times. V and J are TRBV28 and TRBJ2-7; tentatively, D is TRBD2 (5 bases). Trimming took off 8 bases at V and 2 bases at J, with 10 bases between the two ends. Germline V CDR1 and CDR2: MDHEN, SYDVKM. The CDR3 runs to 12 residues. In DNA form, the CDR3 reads TGTGCCAGCTCAGTGACTACCTACGAGCAGTACTTC. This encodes CASSVTTYEQYF.

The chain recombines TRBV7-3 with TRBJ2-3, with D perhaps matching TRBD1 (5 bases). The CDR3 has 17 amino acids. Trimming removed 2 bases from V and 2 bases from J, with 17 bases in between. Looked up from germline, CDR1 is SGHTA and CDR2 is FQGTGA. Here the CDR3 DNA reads TGTGCCAGCAGCTTATTAGGTTTAGGGGCGAACACAGATACGCAGTATTTT. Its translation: CASSLLGLGANTDTQYF.